The rows below give T cell receptor beta chains drawn from one sample of a study of PD-1 blockade in mismatch repair-deficient tumors. TCRdb's copy holds only in-frame clones and misses some; the assay was immunoSEQ multiplex PCR. The sample consists of 14,000 or so clones, around four fifths of them appearing once. Their target antigens are unknown. The input for sequencing was cells cultured in vitro, taken from a patient treated with pembrolizumab. The receptors were sampled from an adult with mismatch repair-deficient cancer. Each CDR3 is given with its conserved first and last residue. Each record gives: J gene, D gene, V gene, clone size, CDR3 DNA, CDR3 protein. D genes are given only for firm matches. Rows may omit the clone size; those that give it use once, few, many or a size class.

J gene: TRBJ1-2; D gene: TRBD1; V gene: TRBV27; clone size: -; CDR3 DNA: TGTGCCAGCAGTTTGAACAGGGGGCAGGGTGGCTACACCTTC; CDR3 protein: CASSLNRGQGGYTF
J gene: TRBJ1-5; D gene: -; V gene: TRBV5-6; clone size: -; CDR3 DNA: TGTGCCAGCAGCTTGGGGCCAGGGGAACAGCCCCAGCATTTT; CDR3 protein: CASSLGPGEQPQHF
J gene: TRBJ1-1; D gene: -; V gene: TRBV28; clone size: -; CDR3 DNA: TGTGCCAGCAGTTTAGAATATTGGGGTGCTGAAGCTTTCTTT; CDR3 protein: CASSLEYWGAEAFF
J gene: TRBJ2-2; D gene: TRBD1; V gene: TRBV9; clone size: -; CDR3 DNA: TGTGCCAGCCAAGGACAGGGGGGCGCCGGGGAGCTGTTTTTT; CDR3 protein: CASQGQGGAGELFF
J gene: TRBJ1-1; D gene: -; V gene: TRBV19; clone size: -; CDR3 DNA: TGTGCCACCCGGACAGACCTGAACACTGAAGCTTTCTTT; CDR3 protein: CATRTDLNTEAFF
J gene: TRBJ2-3; D gene: -; V gene: TRBV14; clone size: -; CDR3 DNA: TGTGCCAGCAGCCAAACGGGGAGTTTTGAGGATACGCAGTATTTT; CDR3 protein: CASSQTGSFEDTQYF
J gene: TRBJ2-1; D gene: TRBD2; V gene: TRBV5-1; clone size: -; CDR3 DNA: TGCGCCAGCAGCTTGGCGGCTAGCGGGAGGGGTGGGAATGAGCAGTTCTTC; CDR3 protein: CASSLAASGRGGNEQFF
J gene: TRBJ1-1; D gene: -; V gene: TRBV5-4; clone size: once; CDR3 DNA: TGTGCCAGCAGCCCTAAAAACAGGGTGAACACTGAAGCTTTCTTT; CDR3 protein: CASSPKNRVNTEAFF
J gene: TRBJ2-1; D gene: -; V gene: TRBV5-1; clone size: -; CDR3 DNA: TGCGCCAGCAGCTTTTTTCTACGGGGACCCAATGAGCAGTTCTTC; CDR3 protein: CASSFFLRGPNEQFF
J gene: TRBJ1-1; D gene: -; V gene: TRBV19; clone size: -; CDR3 DNA: TGTGCCAGCAGGGATTTCACTGAAGCTTTCTTT; CDR3 protein: CASRDFTEAFF
J gene: TRBJ2-3; D gene: -; V gene: TRBV7-6; clone size: -; CDR3 DNA: TGTGCCAGCAGCGGCGGCCAGTGGGGTTCAGATACGCAGTATTTT; CDR3 protein: CASSGGQWGSDTQYF
J gene: TRBJ1-2; D gene: -; V gene: TRBV28; clone size: -; CDR3 DNA: TGTGCCAGCAGTCAGCGGCCTCTCTATGGCTACACCTTC; CDR3 protein: CASSQRPLYGYTF
J gene: TRBJ2-7; D gene: TRBD1; V gene: TRBV27; clone size: -; CDR3 DNA: TGTGCCAGCAGTTCCGGGACAGGGATCTACGAGCAGTACTTC; CDR3 protein: CASSSGTGIYEQYF